This T cell receptor beta chain was captured by sequencing in a study of human T cells and chemical hapten exposure. Whole-study context: Patch testing placed 0.01% DPC on the upper back, with readings at 6 days.

Overall study results and limits: No shift was seen in TCRs above 1 in 1000 frequency with DPC sensitization.

The ends were cut back, 5 bases at V and 12 bases at J, with 10 bases in the middle. This CDR3 contains 11 residues. CDR1 is LNHNV and CDR2 is YYDKDF in the germline V gene (reference sequence). In the original analysis: Counting gave a median of 95,638 TCRs per sample, with values ranging from 23,224 to 690,600. TCRdb independently ran MiXCR on the RACE reads; one entry per CDR3 protein. The V and J calls follow TCRdb's processing rather than the paper's. This table has tens of thousands of distinct CDR3 sequences, under 11% appearing once. This clonotype was counted only a few times. Antigen unknown. Specified time point: patch test 2, 6 weeks after DPC sensitization. The treatment: therapeutic diphenylcyclopropenone sensitization with weekly scalp DPC.

Sequenced material: whole blood, taken in connection with sensitization to the hapten diphenylcyclopropenone (DPC). The chain uses TRBV15 and TRBJ1-4, with D perhaps TRBD1 (6 bases). The clonotype was recovered from a woman aged 45-59 years with alopecia areata. Some clones in this sample may be carry-over from other donors' samples. This chain's CDR3 is CATSVGGELFF. The CDR3 coding sequence is TGTGCCACCAGCGTAGGGGGTGAACTGTTTTTT. The variable domain in full, completed from reference TRBV15 and TRBJ1-4, reads DAMVIQNPRYQVTQFGKPVTLSCSQTLNHNVMYWYQQKSSQAPKLLFHYYDKDFNNEADTPDNFQSRRPNTSFCFLDIRSPGLGDTAMYLCATSVGGELFFGSGTQLSVL.